The T cell receptor beta chain under discussion was sequenced for a study of cytomegalovirus exposure and HLA in healthy donors (dated by TCRdb to 2016 to 2017). Study-wide context: An earlier analysis of fewer than 750 of the donors reported approximately 280 Gb of sequence data and 100 million to 120 million unique TCR beta sequences obtained from about 200 million T cells. Of the roughly 420 genotyped donors, 75% to 85% were placed in the genetic ancestry cluster associated with self-reported Caucasian donors. An earlier analysis of some 600 of the donors applied high-throughput TCR beta sequencing to assess whether each TCR beta V gene segment acted as functional or pseudogenic. High-throughput TCR immunosequencing, statistical association of individual TCRs with disease status, and machine learning were combined to predict cytomegalovirus infection status. To study patterns of TCR occurrence, a later analysis re-analyzed previously published TCR beta repertoires from around 660 donors and added high-resolution HLA genotyping. All discovery cohort repertoires had been generated using a single sequencing platform. Roughly five DR-DQ haplotypes were handled as single units for association and clustering because linkage in the cohort was strong. HLA typing included class I and class II loci at four-digit resolution. Roughly 300 gigabases of sequencing data and tens of millions of unique TCR sequences were included in an early release covering several hundred HLA-typed donors. Among about 400 genotyped donors of the cohort, an average of approximately 240,000 unique TCR beta nucleotide sequences was sequenced per donor, of which 15% to 20% were non-productive. Using immunosequencing, the study profiled T cell repertoires from around 670 subjects and related those repertoires to cytomegalovirus serostatus. A separate validation cohort of about 110 different subjects was used in addition to the roughly 700-subject first cohort. The aim of the study was to test whether cataloging public T cell receptors could identify signatures of past pathogen exposure. Genome-wide SNP genotypes for about three fifths of the 666 donors were used in a later genetic analysis, which treated that subset as a discovery cohort. Alongside the repertoire data, information on donor age, sex, ethnicity and CMV serostatus was compiled. The number of typed donors differed by locus: about 620-640 for A, B, C, DRB1 and DQB1; some 500 for DQA1; 606 for DPA1; and around 450 for DPB1. In the later analysis, no new phenotypic data were used to find candidate immune exposures; instead, reliance was placed on TCR beta sequences and their occurrence across donors. Study-wide findings and limitations: When HLA alleles, especially DR and DQ, strongly co-occurred, TCR associations were difficult to assign to individual alleles. The authors suggested that the approach could potentially be generalized to other disease states and immunological phenotypes. The earlier analysis of nearly 600 of the donors excluded approximately 17 rarely observed V segments, including chromosome 9 orphons, because counts were too low. A cluster of highly shared sequence variants was judged likely to represent a technical artifact of the sequencing pipeline. At a false discovery rate of 0.05, a later analysis linked fewer than 20,000 TCR beta sequences to specific HLA alleles. Because some donors lacked HLA typing at each locus, the association tests relied only on the typed subset. In a later genetic analysis, a missense DCLRE1C variant was associated with V-gene and J-gene trimming of TCR beta chains, and the association was replicated in an independent cohort. A further reported finding was that TCR beta sequences accurately predicted the HLA-A and HLA-B alleles for most subjects in the first cohort. The presence/absence analyses assumed that sequencing depth was roughly uniform across donors, and that assumption may not be true. The classifier was reported to diagnose cytomegalovirus status with high specificity and sensitivity in both the original and validation cohorts. According to a later analysis, parvovirus B19, influenza, CMV and Epstein-Barr virus appeared linked to several top co-occurrence clusters. CMV serostatus was the only immune exposure information available for the cohort. The cohort was sequenced for TCR beta chains only, and without alpha or paired-chain data the features that could be detected were limited. According to a later analysis, TCR association rates differed among HLA loci, with DRB1 alleles showing the most associated TCRs and HLA-C alleles showing the fewest. Compared with equally common non-associated chains, HLA-associated TCR beta chains in a later analysis were more clonally expanded and had lower generation probabilities. The study gave a list of around 170 TCR beta chains associated with cytomegalovirus. Because the 87-base-pair reads could not distinguish some IMGT-functional V segments, including TRBV6-2 and TRBV6-3, those segments were excluded. In an earlier analysis of about 600 of the donors, most TCR beta V segments appeared in productive rearrangements about 87% or about 30% of the time, broadly matching IMGT annotations. Correlated functional status among segregating V segments might reflect linkage disequilibrium, but an unknown experimental factor could not be ruled out. A later genetic analysis reported fewer N-insertions in productive TCRs among donors in an Asian-associated ancestry cluster than the approximately 670-donor mean. In a later analysis, most CMV-associated TCR beta chains were found to appear HLA-restricted, with HLA associations seemingly driven largely by CMV exposure. Three of the identified cytomegalovirus-associated TCR beta chains were confirmed in vitro to be specific for cytomegalovirus antigens. While some public TCRs were present in many individuals, most TCR sequences turned up only very rarely across donors.

The cohort consisted of 650 to 850 healthy bone marrow donors. At the time of sampling, every cohort member was nominally healthy, though immune exposures that went unrecorded were likely present. The donor tested CMV seronegative and was one of the 352 seronegative cohort members. Each donor provided a peripheral blood sample, and peripheral blood mononuclear cells were used for TCR beta sequencing. Genomic DNA extraction from the blood cell samples was performed with the Qiagen DNeasy Blood Extraction Kit. CDR1 and CDR2, per the germline V gene, are SGHNT and YENEEA. At the junction V is shortened by 5 bases and J by 2 bases, with 11 bases in between. The CDR3 covers 14 residues, taking in both the cysteine and the phenylalanine. Here the CDR3 DNA is all that survives: 42 bases in frame from base 1. The table lists this clone with a few counts. Its antigen is still unknown. Per-nucleotide qualities are absent, and no much larger clonotype sits a single base away.

The library was made by the immunoSEQ multiplex PCR assay. A mixture of 60 forward primers for TCR Vbeta segments and 13 reverse primers for TCR Jbeta segments was used in the multiplex PCR. A multiplex PCR assay on genomic DNA amplified the CDR3 region of rearranged TCR beta genes. The Illumina HiSeq System was used to sequence the amplified TCR beta libraries as 87-base-pair reads. Per the source publication's procedure: Across the roughly 700 repertoires, a later analysis counted tens of millions of unique TCR beta chains, roughly 11 million of which were shared by at least two donors. A nearest-neighbor algorithm error-corrected the raw reads and collapsed the reads into unique sequences, merging closely related sequences to remove PCR and sequencing errors. CDR3 sequences were aligned to IMGT reference sequences to assign V, D and J gene segments. For a sequence to be retained, at least a six-nucleotide match to both a V gene segment and a J gene segment was required. A rearrangement counted as productive if the CDR3 had no stop codons and remained in frame with V and J, and every other rearrangement counted as non-productive. Following IMGT convention, CDR3 was defined as the stretch from the second conserved V-encoded cysteine to the conserved J-encoded phenylalanine. In an earlier analysis of more than 550 of the donors, sequences lacking an unambiguous match to a single V gene segment were excluded. In an earlier analysis of 450 to 700 of the donors, V segments were called functional above 56.7% productive rearrangements and were called segregating when the between-donor standard deviation exceeded 5%. A statistical classification framework was built for diagnosing cytomegalovirus status from the catalog of TCR beta chain sequences. V and J gene assignment, in a later analysis, came from comparing TCR nucleotide sequences with IMGT/GENE-DB human TR gene sequences. A later analysis assigned CDR3 sequences and most-parsimonious VDJ recombination scenarios with the TCRdist pipeline. In a later analysis, each TCR beta chain was defined by its CDR3 amino acid sequence together with its V-gene family, and reads lacking a unique V-gene family were excluded. In a later analysis, some 600 highly shared, low-generation-probability nucleotide sequences were removed to address suspected cross-contamination and a sequencing artifact. In a later analysis, a clonal expansion index for each public chain was calculated from normalized within-repertoire ranks of inferred template counts. In a later analysis, generation probabilities were computed with a VDJ recombination model fitted to out-of-frame rearrangements, and the resulting probabilities were checked against IGoR. In a later analysis, hypergeometric tests were used to score TCR-TCR, TCR-HLA and TCR-CMV co-occurrence, with a repertoire-size bias correction applied to TCR pairs. In a later analysis, false discovery rates were estimated by permuting HLA or CMV assignments 20 times. In a later analysis, co-occurring TCRs were grouped using DBSCAN, and TCRdist sequence similarity was added for clustering within HLA-allele-positive subsets. For co-occurrence clustering, repertoires with fewer than 30,000 or more than 120,000 public chains were excluded, along with roughly 5 repertoires with anomalous nucleotide sharing. TCRdb re-hosts the immuneACCESS table, in-frame sequences only. Its copies lack some clones; in the studies checked, an unresolved V gene accounts for under half of them, and the cause for the rest is not known. That table furnishes V, J and clone size, whereas the DNA furnished D and trimming. This sample gives around 97,000 clones in total; 60% to 70% of them show up just once. Of the sample, roughly 3.5% falls within the top ten clones.

This TCR came from a woman aged 45-65 years in good health and CMV-seronegative. This chain joins TRBV11-3 to TRBJ2-3; the D gene is perhaps TRBD2, on 6 matching bases. Sequenced material: PBMCs. The nucleotides are TGTGCCAGCAGCCTTTTGCGGGACACAGATACGCAGTATTTT. It codes for CASSLLRDTDTQYF. The entire variable domain, with the stretches around the CDR3 drawn from the reference TRBV11-3 and TRBJ2-3 proteins, is EAGVVQSPRYKIIEKKQPVAFWCNPISGHNTLYWYLQNLGQGPELLIRYENEEAVDDSQLPKDRFSAERLKGVDSTLKIQPAELGDSAVYLCASSLLRDTDTQYFGPGTRLTVL.